The next 29 T cell receptor beta chains were all read from a single sample in a study of beta chain features in type 1 diabetes. Their cognate antigens are unknown. Study-level results: There was a moderate but significant shortening of TCRB CDR3s in all four CD4+ subsets of Type 1 diabetes patients.

The sequenced template was cDNA made from the entire isolated RNA. The table came from immunoSEQ multiplex PCR; TCRdb's copy has only in-frame clones and leaves some out. The sample has 160,000 or so clones, around 63% seen once. Sequences were obtained from naive CD4+ T cells from blood. These receptors all come from a young man with type 1 diabetes.

Note on this clone: This same CDR3 is encoded by further DNA sequences in the sample. The gene calls are TRBV30 and TRBJ1-5; D is perhaps TRBD1 (5 bases). The CDR3 has 13 residues. The germline V gene encodes CDR1 GTSNPN and CDR2 SVGIG (reference sequence). Trimming cost V 0 bases and J 5 bases, with 8 bases left between them. The CDR3 DNA reads as TGTGCCTGGAGTGTGGCGGGGGATCAGCCCCAGCATTTT. Amino acids: CAWSVAGDQPQHF. The entire variable domain, with the rest obtained from reference TRBV30 and TRBJ1-5, is as follows: SQTIHQWPATLVQPVGSPLSLECTVEGTSNPNLYWYRQAAGRGLQLLFYSVGIGQISSEVPQNLSASRPQDRQFILSSKKLLLSDSGFYLCAWSVAGDQPQHFGDGTRLSIL.

As regards this clone: The sample carries other DNA sequences with the same CDR3. This rearrangement joins TRBV7-2 to TRBJ2-7; D remains ambiguous. This CDR3 has 12 residues. CDR1 and CDR2 (germline): SGHTA, FQGNSA. Trimming took 5 bases from V and 0 from J, leaving 5 bases between them. CDR3 sequence reads: CASSRSSYEQYF. As DNA, the CDR3 is TGTGCCAGCAGCCGGAGCTCCTACGAGCAGTACTTC.

The gene calls are TRBV9 and TRBJ2-3; 9 bases line up with TRBD2. The germline V gene encodes CDR1 SGDLS and CDR2 YYNGEE. There are 16 residues in the CDR3. Trimming cost V 4 bases and J 1 base; bases outside gene matches: 7. Written as DNA, the CDR3 is TGTGCCAGCAGCCCAATGCGGGGGGGAGGCACAGATACGCAGTATTTT. Its protein product is CASSPMRGGGTDTQYF. The variable domain in full, completed from reference TRBV9 and TRBJ2-3, reads DSGVTQTPKHLITATGQRVTLRCSPRSGDLSVYWYQQSLDQGLQFLIQYYNGEERAKGNILERFSAQQFPDLHSELNLSSLELGDSALYFCASSPMRGGGTDTQYFGPGTRLTVL.

The J gene is TRBJ2-2, the V gene TRBV29-1, with D unresolved. This CDR3 spans 10 amino acids. Trimming stripped 5 bases from V and 7 bases from J, with 5 bases between. CDR1 is SQVTM and CDR2 is ANQGSEA in the germline V gene. Written as DNA, the CDR3 is TGCAGCGTTTTTCGCGGGGAGCTGTTTTTT. As protein: CSVFRGELFF.

This chain joins TRBV30 and TRBJ2-5; TRBD1 is a possible D gene (5 bases). CDR3 length: 11 amino acids. The germline V and J ends were trimmed by 3 bases and 5 bases, with 7 bases remaining between them. The germline gives CDR1 GTSNPN, CDR2 SVGIG (reference sequence). The CDR3 region has the DNA TGTGCCTGGAGACCAGGGGAGACCCAGTACTTC. As protein: CAWRPGETQYF. The full variable domain, completed using reference TRBV30 and TRBJ2-5, is SQTIHQWPATLVQPVGSPLSLECTVEGTSNPNLYWYRQAAGRGLQLLFYSVGIGQISSEVPQNLSASRPQDRQFILSSKKLLLSDSGFYLCAWRPGETQYFGPGTRLLVL.

A few counts support this clone. The V call is TRBV29-1, the J call TRBJ1-2; maybe TRBD1 (5 bases). Germline V gene data show CDR1 as SQVTM and CDR2 as ANQGSEA. V was clipped by 6 bases and J by 13 bases, with 9 bases between them. The CDR3 contains 8 residues. The CDR3 bases are TGCAGCGTACCAGGGAGCACCTTC. Encoded protein: CSVPGSTF.

The chain links TRBV12-5 to TRBJ2-1; 8 nucleotides match TRBD1. Germline CDR1 is LGHNT and CDR2 is FRNRAP. This CDR3 is 13 amino acids long. Unmatched junction bases numbered 4, after V lost 5 bases and J lost 7 bases. The CDR3 sequence is CASGGQGENEQFF. For the CDR3, the DNA is TGTGCTAGTGGTGGACAGGGTGAAAATGAGCAGTTCTTC.

This clone has only a few counts. This chain joins TRBV9 and TRBJ1-2, with 7 bases lining up with TRBD1. V shed 3 bases and J 4 bases; nucleotides not matched to a gene: 3. The CDR3 has 13 residues. CDR1 is SGDLS and CDR2 is YYNGEE in the germline V gene. The CDR3 bases are TGTGCCAGCAGCGAGGGACAGCTCTATGGCTACACCTTC. Its translation: CASSEGQLYGYTF.

The V and J genes are TRBV2 and TRBJ1-2, with D possibly matching TRBD1 (6 bases). Trimming removed 4 bases at V and 4 bases at J, with 13 bases between. Per the germline V gene, CDR1 is SNHLY and CDR2 is FYNNEI. The CDR3 totals 14 residues. The CDR3 region has the DNA TGTGCCAGCAGTGTACAGGGCACGCGCTATGGCTACACCTTC. Protein product: CASSVQGTRYGYTF. Full variable domain (missing parts from reference TRBV2 and TRBJ1-2): EPEVTQTPSHQVTQMGQEVILRCVPISNHLYFYWYRQILGQKVEFLVSFYNNEISEKSEIFDDQFSVERPDGSNFTLKIRSTKLEDSAMYFCASSVQGTRYGYTFGSGTRLTVV.

The chain couples TRBV5-1 to TRBJ2-1; TRBD1 matches 7 bases. The CDR3 is 14 amino acids. The V segment lost 3 bases and the J segment 9 bases; nucleotides outside the gene matches: 9. Germline V gene lookup returns CDR1 SGHRS and CDR2 YFSETQ. CDR3 DNA: TGCGCCAGCAGCTCGATATCAGGGGACAGTGAGCAGTTCTTC. This gives the protein CASSSISGDSEQFF.

This clone was counted only a few times. The rearrangement links TRBV7-2 to TRBJ2-5, with D perhaps matching TRBD1 (5 bases). CDR1 is SGHTA and CDR2 is FQGNSA in the germline V gene. V dropped 2 bases and J dropped 3 bases, with 7 bases sitting between them. The CDR3 sequence is 13 residues long. CDR3 in amino acids: CASSLLQEETQYF. CDR3 in DNA: TGTGCCAGCAGCTTACTACAGGAAGAGACCCAGTACTTC.

J is TRBJ2-1 and V is TRBV19, with D perhaps TRBD1 (6 bases). Trimming took 8 bases from V and 9 from J, leaving 14 bases between them. The length of the CDR3 is 12 residues. CDR1 LNHDA and CDR2 SQIVND come from the germline V gene (reference sequence). The CDR3 reads CASASGAPEQFF. In nucleotides, the CDR3 is TGTGCCAGTGCTTCAGGGGCTCCTGAGCAGTTCTTC.

This clone was observed once. This specimen includes other DNA sequences encoding the same CDR3. The genes are TRBV7-2 and TRBJ2-3; 8 bases line up with TRBD2. CDR1 and CDR2 from the germline V gene are SGHTA and FQGNSA. The CDR3 consists of 12 residues. With V trimmed by 1 base and J by 9 bases, 0 bases remained unmatched. For the CDR3, the DNA is TGTGCCAGCAGCTTAGTAGCGGGGACGCAGTATTTT. This gives the protein CASSLVAGTQYF.

The V gene is TRBV7-2, the J gene TRBJ2-7, with 8 positions matching TRBD2. The CDR3 has 14 residues. Germline trimming cut 5 bases from V and 4 bases from J; bases unmatched to any gene: 7. Germline lookup yields CDR1 SGHTA and CDR2 FQGNSA. In nucleotides, the CDR3 is TGTGCCAGCAGCCCCGGGGTAGCGGGATACGAGCAGTACTTC. Amino acids: CASSPGVAGYEQYF. The complete variable domain, with remaining parts taken from reference TRBV7-2 and TRBJ2-7, reads GAGVSQSPSNKVTEKGKDVELRCDPISGHTALYWYRQSLGQGLEFLIYFQGNSAPDKSGLPSDRFSAERTGGSVSTLTIQRTQQEDSAVYLCASSPGVAGYEQYFGPGTRLTVT.

The CDR3 loop reads CASSYLGPQETQYF. The CDR3 DNA sequence: TGTGCCAGCAGTTACTTGGGACCCCAAGAGACCCAGTACTTC. V is TRBV6-5 and J is TRBJ2-5; tentatively, D is TRBD1 or TRBD2 (5 bases each). From germline, CDR1 is MNHEY and CDR2 SVGAGI. CDR3 size: 14 residues. Trimming left V 1 base short and J 1 base short, with 7 bases between.

This clone was seen more than once but under ten times. This sequence joins TRBV7-9 and TRBJ2-2, with D unclear. CDR3 length: 12 residues. Trimming left V 5 bases short and J 8 bases short, with 9 bases between. Germline V lookup: CDR1 SEHNR, CDR2 FQNEAQ (reference sequence). CDR3 protein: CASSPTSGELFF. In DNA, the CDR3 is TGTGCCAGCAGCCCGACATCGGGGGAGCTGTTTTTT.

This chain connects TRBV18 to TRBJ2-3; 9 bases match TRBD1. The germline CDR1 and CDR2 sequences are KGHSH and LQKENI. This CDR3 has 16 amino acids. Losses at the gene ends were 3 bases for V and 2 bases for J; bases not matched to a gene: 6. CDR3 bases: TGTGCCAGCTCACCTTGGACAGGGGACATCACAGATACGCAGTATTTT. Translated: CASSPWTGDITDTQYF.

The table lists this clone with a few counts. The J gene is TRBJ2-1, the V gene TRBV9; possible D gene TRBD2, 5 bases. Trimming removed 4 bases from V and 1 base from J, with 12 bases in between. This CDR3 contains 15 residues. Germline V lookup: CDR1 SGDLS, CDR2 YYNGEE. CDR3 coding DNA: TGTGCCAGCAGCCCCACCGGGGTTTCCTACAATGAGCAGTTCTTC. It codes for CASSPTGVSYNEQFF.

The CDR3 is CASSQATGGRMNSPLHF. The CDR3 DNA is TGCGCCAGCAGCCAAGCGACAGGAGGAAGGATGAATTCACCCCTCCACTTT. This chain joins TRBV4-3 and TRBJ1-6; TRBD1 is a possible D gene (6 bases). The germline V and J ends were trimmed by 1 base and 7 bases, with 17 bases remaining between them. CDR3 length: 17 residues. The germline V gene has CDR1 LGHNA and CDR2 YSLEER.

The chain employs TRBV5-1 and TRBJ1-3; D call uncertain. V was clipped by 4 bases and J by 0 bases, with 8 bases between them. The length of the CDR3 is 14 residues. Germline assignment: CDR1 SGHRS and CDR2 YFSETQ. For the CDR3, the DNA is TGCGCCAGCAGCCTCGGCAACTCTGGAAACACCATATATTTT. Its translation: CASSLGNSGNTIYF.

This clone was recorded only once. The chain links TRBV18 to TRBJ2-3; possible D gene TRBD2, 5 bases. Germline-derived CDR1 and CDR2 are KGHSH and LQKENI. The CDR3 spans 15 residues. Deletions cut 2 bases from V and 1 base from J, with 10 bases between. The CDR3 DNA sequence: TGTGCCAGCTCACCAGGCGGAGGTCGCACAGATACGCAGTATTTT. Residues: CASSPGGGRTDTQYF.

This chain connects TRBV5-5 to TRBJ1-1; 8 bases map to TRBD1. J gave up 0 bases and V 4 bases, and 8 bases lay outside the gene matches. There are 16 residues in the CDR3. Germline V gene sequence: CDR1 SGHKS, CDR2 YYEKEE (reference sequence). The CDR3, as DNA: TGTGCCAGCAGCGCATGGACAGGGCCCATGAACACTGAAGCTTTCTTT. Translated: CASSAWTGPMNTEAFF.

This clone was found a few times. The gene calls are TRBV30 and TRBJ1-4; 7 nucleotides match TRBD1. The CDR3 covers 14 residues. Germline V lookup: CDR1 GTSNPN, CDR2 SVGIG (reference sequence). The V segment lost 1 base and the J segment 8 bases; nucleotides outside the gene matches: 7. The CDR3 DNA is TGTGCCTGGAGTGGAACAGGGGAAGAGGAAAAACTGTTTTTT. This encodes CAWSGTGEEEKLFF.

The chain carries TRBV30 and TRBJ1-1; D remains ambiguous. Trimming cost V 2 bases and J 6 bases, with 10 bases left between them. The CDR3 runs 12 residues. CDR1 GTSNPN and CDR2 SVGIG come from the germline V gene (reference sequence). CDR3 in amino acids: CAWSSDFAEAFF. In DNA, the CDR3 is TGTGCCTGGAGTTCAGATTTTGCTGAAGCTTTCTTT.

V and J are TRBV18 and TRBJ2-7; the D is unclear. This CDR3 comprises 12 residues. Germline-derived CDR1 and CDR2 are KGHSH and LQKENI. With 6 bases removed from V and 5 bases from J, the gap between germline ends came to 11 bases. Here the CDR3 DNA reads TGTGCCAGCTCCCTACTCCGGGACGAGCAGTACTTC. It translates to CASSLLRDEQYF. Full variable domain (remainder filled in from reference TRBV18 and TRBJ2-7): NAGVMQNPRHLVRRRGQEARLRCSPMKGHSHVYWYRQLPEEGLKFMVYLQKENIIDESGMPKERFSAEFPKEGPSILRIQQVVRGDSAAYFCASSLLRDEQYFGPGTRLTVT.

J is TRBJ2-3 and V is TRBV9, with D unresolved. CDR1 and CDR2 from the germline V gene are SGDLS and YYNGEE. This CDR3 contains 14 residues. V lost 8 bases, J lost 2 bases, and 15 bases lay in between. CDR3 sequence (DNA): TGTGCCAGTCGAGGTCGCGATTCCACAGATACGCAGTATTTT. This codes for CASRGRDSTDTQYF.

V is TRBV7-9 and J is TRBJ2-1, with 10 bases aligning to TRBD1. The V and J ends lost 6 bases and 3 bases, in that order; junction bases with no gene match: 5. The germline CDR1 and CDR2 sequences are SEHNR and FQNEAQ (reference sequence). This CDR3 contains 15 residues. The CDR3 DNA sequence: TGTGCCAGCAGTCCGGACAGGGGGTACTACAATGAGCAGTTCTTC. It is translated as CASSPDRGYYNEQFF. Full variable domain (outside the CDR3, taken from reference TRBV7-9 and TRBJ2-1): DTGVSQNPRHKITKRGQNVTFRCDPISEHNRLYWYRQTLGQGPEFLTYFQNEAQLEKSRLLSDRFSAERPKGSFSTLEIQRTEQGDSAMYLCASSPDRGYYNEQFFGPGTRLTVL.

V is TRBV29-1 and J is TRBJ1-2; no firm D call. Germline V lookup: CDR1 SQVTM, CDR2 ANQGSEA. With 2 bases removed from V and 13 bases from J, the gap between germline ends came to 8 bases. The CDR3 has 9 amino acids. CDR3 DNA: TGCAGCGTTGAACCCCTCTTCACCTTC. Its protein product is CSVEPLFTF.

The rearrangement links TRBV7-9 to TRBJ1-6, with 9 nucleotides matching TRBD1. V gave up 4 bases and J gave up 5 bases; unmatched junction bases: 3. Germline loops: CDR1 SEHNR, CDR2 FQNEAQ (reference sequence). The CDR3 totals 15 residues. The CDR3 sequence: CASSSQGADNSPLHF. The CDR3 region has the DNA TGTGCCAGCAGCTCACAGGGGGCTGATAATTCACCCCTCCACTTT.